The 13 T cell receptor beta chains below were found in one sample sequenced in a study of CD8 T cells in Susac syndrome. With random hexamers, roughly 0.45 to 1 ug RNA was reverse transcribed. TCRdb used MiXCR to reprocess the immunoSEQ multiplex PCR reads, holding one entry per CDR3 protein. The sample has a few hundred thousand distinct CDR3 sequences, 85% seen once; the top ten hold approximately 0.2%. The specimen was CD8+ T cells from PBMCs. The receptors shown here come from a human donor with multiple sclerosis.

This clonotype appeared once. V is TRBV28 and J is TRBJ2-7; 7 bases map to TRBD1. This CDR3 is 14 amino acids long. V trimming: 6 bases; J trimming: 2 bases; junction bases outside the gene matches: 7. CDR1 MDHEN and CDR2 SYDVKM come from the germline V gene. The CDR3 coding sequence is TGTGCCAGCAGCGAGGGACAGCGACCCTACGAGCAGTACTTC. Protein: CASSEGQRPYEQYF.

The chain joins TRBV12-3 or TRBV12-4 to TRBJ1-2; 10 positions match TRBD1. V dropped 3 bases and J dropped 1; count of bases not matched to a gene: 8. The CDR3 covers 17 residues. The CDR3 sequence is CASSFASGTGVNYGYTF. In nucleotides, the CDR3 is TGTGCCAGCAGTTTTGCCTCCGGGACAGGGGTTAACTATGGCTACACCTTC.

This clonotype has only one observation. The chain employs TRBV3-1 and TRBJ1-1, with 10 bases identical to TRBD1. Germline CDR1 is LGHDT and CDR2 is YNNKEL (reference sequence). The CDR3 is 18 amino acids. V trimming: 8 bases; J trimming: 5 bases; junction bases outside the gene matches: 20. The DNA for the CDR3 is TGTGCCAGCCCACTCTATCTACCGTCCGGACAGGGGGGAACTGAAGCTTTCTTT. As protein: CASPLYLPSGQGGTEAFF.

The gene calls are TRBV6-5 and TRBJ2-1, with 10 bases aligning to TRBD2. There are 14 residues in the CDR3. Per germline, CDR1 MNHEY and CDR2 SVGAGI. J was trimmed by 8 bases and V by 5 bases; bases with no gene match: 6. The CDR3 here is CASSPSGSFYEQFF. The CDR3 DNA reads as TGTGCCAGCAGTCCTAGCGGGAGTTTCTATGAGCAGTTCTTC.

The chain links TRBV9 to TRBJ2-7; D ambiguous. Trimming stripped 3 bases from V and 0 bases from J, with 10 bases between. The CDR3 totals 14 residues. Germline V gene lookup returns CDR1 SGDLS and CDR2 YYNGEE. CDR3 bases: TGTGCCAGCAGCGGACTTTTCCCCTCCTACGAGCAGTACTTC. The encoded protein is CASSGLFPSYEQYF. Complete variable domain (other parts from reference TRBV9 and TRBJ2-7): DSGVTQTPKHLITATGQRVTLRCSPRSGDLSVYWYQQSLDQGLQFLIQYYNGEERAKGNILERFSAQQFPDLHSELNLSSLELGDSALYFCASSGLFPSYEQYFGPGTRLTVT.

This clonotype showed up just once. V usage is TRBV6-5 and J usage is TRBJ1-4; no clear D. The V end was cut by 5 bases, the J end by 0 bases, with 10 bases between. The CDR3 is 15 amino acids. CDR1 is MNHEY, CDR2 SVGAGI, per germline. Written as DNA, the CDR3 is TGTGCCAGCAGTACTGGTCTTGCAACTAATGAAAAACTGTTTTTT. Its translation: CASSTGLATNEKLFF.

This chain uses TRBV28 with TRBJ2-7; possible D gene TRBD1, 6 bases. V shed 6 bases and J shed 1 base, with 19 bases lying between them. Germline values: CDR1 MDHEN, CDR2 SYDVKM. The CDR3 totals 16 residues. The CDR3 protein is CASRSSPTGVSYEQYF. The CDR3 DNA is TGTGCCAGCAGATCTTCGCCGACAGGAGTTTCCTACGAGCAGTACTTC.

The chain recombines TRBV7-9 with TRBJ1-1, with D uncertain. This CDR3 spans 13 amino acids. V was pared by 7 bases and J by 1 base, with 10 bases between. Germline values: CDR1 SEHNR, CDR2 FQNEAQ (reference sequence). The CDR3 region is CASIQKGNTEAFF. DNA of the CDR3: TGTGCCAGCATCCAGAAGGGGAACACTGAAGCTTTCTTT.

The chain recombines TRBV28 with TRBJ2-7, with 10 positions matching TRBD1. The J segment lost 4 bases and the V segment lost 2 bases, leaving 5 bases of the junction unmatched. The germline V gene has CDR1 MDHEN and CDR2 SYDVKM. The CDR3 is 15 amino acids. CDR3 DNA sequence: TGTGCCAGCAGTTTAGACAGGGGGCGGTCATACGAGCAGTACTTC. Protein: CASSLDRGRSYEQYF.

The count of this clonotype is one. V and J are TRBV11-2 and TRBJ1-1, with a tentative D call TRBD1 (5 bases). In germline, CDR1 is SGHAT, CDR2 FQNNGV. Trimming left V 1 base short and J 6 bases short, with 12 bases between. This CDR3 region has 14 residues. CDR3 coding DNA: TGTGCCAGCAGCTTAGCGGGATCAGGGCCTGAAGCTTTCTTT. Protein: CASSLAGSGPEAFF.

CDR3 protein: CASRTASYEQYF. DNA for the CDR3: TGTGCCAGCAGAACGGCCTCCTACGAGCAGTACTTC. The chain employs TRBV7-9 and TRBJ2-7; D uncertain. There are 12 residues in the CDR3. In germline, CDR1 is SEHNR, CDR2 FQNEAQ (reference sequence). V was shortened by 6 bases and J by 0 bases, with 6 bases between the two germline ends.

V is TRBV9 and J is TRBJ2-2; a possible D gene is TRBD1 (6 bases). Trimming left V 0 bases short and J 2 bases short, with 8 bases between. The CDR3 spans 15 residues. CDR1 and CDR2 from the germline V gene are SGDLS and YYNGEE. The CDR3 nucleotides read TGTGCCAGCAGCGTAGGACAGGCCAACACCGGGGAGCTGTTTTTT. Translation: CASSVGQANTGELFF. The full variable domain, in which reference TRBV9 and TRBJ2-2 provide the parts outside the CDR3, is DSGVTQTPKHLITATGQRVTLRCSPRSGDLSVYWYQQSLDQGLQFLIQYYNGEERAKGNILERFSAQQFPDLHSELNLSSLELGDSALYFCASSVGQANTGELFFGEGSRLTVL.

This chain links TRBV11-2 with TRBJ2-7; D uncertain. Germline assignment: CDR1 SGHAT and CDR2 FQNNGV. There are 13 residues in the CDR3. Between the trimmed V and J ends, which lost 1 base and 6 bases, there was a span of 10 bases. DNA for the CDR3: TGTGCCAGCAGCTTAGTCGTGGATGGCGAGCAGTACTTC. It codes for CASSLVVDGEQYF.